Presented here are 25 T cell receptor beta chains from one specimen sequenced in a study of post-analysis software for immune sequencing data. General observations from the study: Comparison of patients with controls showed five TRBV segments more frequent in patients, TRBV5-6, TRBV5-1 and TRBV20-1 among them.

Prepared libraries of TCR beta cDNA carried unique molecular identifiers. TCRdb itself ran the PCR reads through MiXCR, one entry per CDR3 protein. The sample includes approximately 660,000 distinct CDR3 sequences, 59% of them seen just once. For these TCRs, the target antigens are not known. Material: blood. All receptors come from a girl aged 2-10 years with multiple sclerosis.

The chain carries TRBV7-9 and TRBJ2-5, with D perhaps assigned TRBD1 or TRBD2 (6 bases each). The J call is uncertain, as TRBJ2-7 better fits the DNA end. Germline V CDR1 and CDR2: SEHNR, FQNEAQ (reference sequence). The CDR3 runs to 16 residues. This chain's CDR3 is CASSFSTTTGGVEQYF. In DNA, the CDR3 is TGTGCCAGCAGCTTTAGTACGACCACCGGGGGCGTCGAGCAGTACTTC.

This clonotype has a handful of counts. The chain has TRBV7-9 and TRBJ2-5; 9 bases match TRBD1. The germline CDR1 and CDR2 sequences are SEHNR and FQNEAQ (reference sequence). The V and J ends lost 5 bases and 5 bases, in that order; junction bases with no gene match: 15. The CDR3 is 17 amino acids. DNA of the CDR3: TGTGCCAGCAGCAACACCTGGGACAGGGAGGCGGATGAGACCCAGTACTTC. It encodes CASSNTWDREADETQYF.

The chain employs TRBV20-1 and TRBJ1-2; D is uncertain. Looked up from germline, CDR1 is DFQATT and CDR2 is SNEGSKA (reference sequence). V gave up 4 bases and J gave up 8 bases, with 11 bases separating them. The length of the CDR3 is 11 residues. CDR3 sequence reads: CSATDGVGYTF. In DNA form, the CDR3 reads TGCAGTGCTACGGATGGGGTCGGCTACACCTTC.

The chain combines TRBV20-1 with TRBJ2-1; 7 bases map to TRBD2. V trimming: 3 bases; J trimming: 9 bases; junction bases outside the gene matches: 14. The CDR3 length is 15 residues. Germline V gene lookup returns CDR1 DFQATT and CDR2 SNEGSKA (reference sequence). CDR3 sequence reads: CSARWGSSGYGEQFF. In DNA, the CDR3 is TGCAGTGCTAGGTGGGGTTCTAGCGGTTATGGTGAGCAGTTCTTC.

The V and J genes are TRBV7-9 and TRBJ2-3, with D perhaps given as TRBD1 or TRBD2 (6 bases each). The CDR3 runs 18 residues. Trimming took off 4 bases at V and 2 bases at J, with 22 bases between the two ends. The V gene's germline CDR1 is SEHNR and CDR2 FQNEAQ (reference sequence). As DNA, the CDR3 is TGTGCCAGCAGCTCTCCTAACAGCCAGGGGACTGTCACAGATACGCAGTATTTT. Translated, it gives CASSSPNSQGTVTDTQYF.

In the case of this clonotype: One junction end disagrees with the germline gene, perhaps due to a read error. CDR3 residues: CASRGGADTQYF. The CDR3 coding sequence is TGCGCCAGCAGAGGGGGGGCAGATACGCAGTATTTT. The rearrangement links TRBV6-5 to TRBJ2-3; D may be TRBD2 (7 bases). The CDR3 contains 12 residues. Germline CDR1 MNHEY, CDR2 SVGAGI.

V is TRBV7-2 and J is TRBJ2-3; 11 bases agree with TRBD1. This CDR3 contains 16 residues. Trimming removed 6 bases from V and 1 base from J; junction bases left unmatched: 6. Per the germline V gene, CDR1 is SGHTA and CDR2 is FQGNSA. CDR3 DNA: TGTGCCAGCAGGGCCGGACAGGGGGCAGGCACAGATACGCAGTATTTT. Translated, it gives CASRAGQGAGTDTQYF.

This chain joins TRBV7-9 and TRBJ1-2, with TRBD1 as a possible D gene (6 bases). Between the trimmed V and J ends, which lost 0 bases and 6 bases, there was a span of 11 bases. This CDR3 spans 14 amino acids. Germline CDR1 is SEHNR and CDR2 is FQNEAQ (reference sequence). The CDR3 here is CASSLARRGNGYTF. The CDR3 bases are TGTGCCAGCAGCTTAGCCCGCAGGGGAAATGGCTACACCTTC. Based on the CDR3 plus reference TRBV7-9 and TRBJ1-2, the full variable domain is DTGVSQNPRHKITKRGQNVTFRCDPISEHNRLYWYRQTLGQGPEFLTYFQNEAQLEKSRLLSDRFSAERPKGSFSTLEIQRTEQGDSAMYLCASSLARRGNGYTFGSGTRLTVV.

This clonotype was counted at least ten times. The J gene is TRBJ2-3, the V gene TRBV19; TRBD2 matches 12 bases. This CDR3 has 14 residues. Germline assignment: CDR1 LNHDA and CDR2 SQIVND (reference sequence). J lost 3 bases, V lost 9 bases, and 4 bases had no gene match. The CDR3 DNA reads TGTGCCAGCAGCGGGACTAGCGGGACAGATACGCAGTATTTT. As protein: CASSGTSGTDTQYF.

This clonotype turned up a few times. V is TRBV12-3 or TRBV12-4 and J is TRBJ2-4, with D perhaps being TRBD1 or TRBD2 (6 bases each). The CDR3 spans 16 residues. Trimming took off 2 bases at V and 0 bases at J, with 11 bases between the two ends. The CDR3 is CASSLKGGLAKNIQYF. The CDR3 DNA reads TGTGCCAGCAGTTTAAAAGGGGGACTAGCCAAAAACATTCAGTACTTC.

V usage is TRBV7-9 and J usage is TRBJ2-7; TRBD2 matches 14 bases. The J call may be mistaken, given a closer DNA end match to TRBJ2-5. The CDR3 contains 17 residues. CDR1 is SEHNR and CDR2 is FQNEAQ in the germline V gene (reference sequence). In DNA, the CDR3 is TGTGCCAGCAGCTCAACCCCCGGGACTAGCGGGGGTGGGACCCAGTACTTC. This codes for CASSSTPGTSGGGTQYF.

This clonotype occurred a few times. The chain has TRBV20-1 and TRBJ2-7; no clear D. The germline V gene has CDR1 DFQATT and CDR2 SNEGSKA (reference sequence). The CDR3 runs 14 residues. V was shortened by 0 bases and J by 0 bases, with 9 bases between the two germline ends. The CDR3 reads CSAREQISSYEQYF. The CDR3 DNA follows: TGCAGTGCTAGAGAACAGATTAGCTCCTACGAGCAGTACTTC.

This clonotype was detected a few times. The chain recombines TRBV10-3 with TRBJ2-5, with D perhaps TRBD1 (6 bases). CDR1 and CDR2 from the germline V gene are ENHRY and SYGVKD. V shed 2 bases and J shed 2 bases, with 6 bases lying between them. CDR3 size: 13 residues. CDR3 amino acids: CAISEGQQETQYF. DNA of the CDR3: TGTGCCATCAGTGAGGGACAGCAAGAGACCCAGTACTTC.

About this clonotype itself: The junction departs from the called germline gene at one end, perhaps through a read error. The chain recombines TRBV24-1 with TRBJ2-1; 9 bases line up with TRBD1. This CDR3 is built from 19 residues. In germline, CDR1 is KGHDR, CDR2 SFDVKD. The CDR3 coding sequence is TGCGCCACCAGTGATTTGAGGGGGGGTACAGGGGGCGCAAGGAATGAGCAGTTCTTC. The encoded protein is CATSDLRGGTGGARNEQFF.

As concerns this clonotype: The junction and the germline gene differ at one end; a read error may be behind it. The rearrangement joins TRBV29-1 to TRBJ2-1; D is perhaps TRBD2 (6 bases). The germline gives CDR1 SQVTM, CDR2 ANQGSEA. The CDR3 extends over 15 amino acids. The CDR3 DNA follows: TGCAGCGTTGAAGGCGGGGCAACGTCCTGCAATGAGCAGTTCTTC. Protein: CSVEGGATSCNEQFF.

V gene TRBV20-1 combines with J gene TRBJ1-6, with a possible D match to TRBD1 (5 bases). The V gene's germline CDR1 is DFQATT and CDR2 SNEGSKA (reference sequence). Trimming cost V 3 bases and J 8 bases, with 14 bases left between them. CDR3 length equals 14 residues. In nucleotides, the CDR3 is TGCAGTGCTAGCCGGGAACAGGCGGATTCACCCCTCCACTTT. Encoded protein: CSASREQADSPLHF.

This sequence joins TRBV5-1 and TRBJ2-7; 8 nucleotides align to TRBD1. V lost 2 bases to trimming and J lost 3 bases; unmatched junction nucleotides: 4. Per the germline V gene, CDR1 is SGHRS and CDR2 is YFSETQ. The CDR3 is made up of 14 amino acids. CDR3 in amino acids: CASSFRTGIYEQYF. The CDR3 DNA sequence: TGCGCCAGCAGCTTTAGGACAGGGATCTACGAGCAGTACTTC.

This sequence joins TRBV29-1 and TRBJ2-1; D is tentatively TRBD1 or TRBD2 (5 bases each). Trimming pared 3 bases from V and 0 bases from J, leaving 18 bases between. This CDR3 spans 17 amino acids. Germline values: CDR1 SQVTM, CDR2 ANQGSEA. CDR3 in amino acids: CSVERDVRPSSYNEQFF. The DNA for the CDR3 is TGCAGCGTTGAGAGGGACGTCAGACCGAGCTCCTACAATGAGCAGTTCTTC.

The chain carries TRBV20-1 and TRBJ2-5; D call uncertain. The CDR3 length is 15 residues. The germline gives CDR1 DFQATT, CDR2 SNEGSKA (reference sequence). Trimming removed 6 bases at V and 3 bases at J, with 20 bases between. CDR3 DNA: TGCAGTGCCCTCCCCTTACCGGAAAGGGAAGAGACCCAGTACTTC. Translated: CSALPLPEREETQYF.

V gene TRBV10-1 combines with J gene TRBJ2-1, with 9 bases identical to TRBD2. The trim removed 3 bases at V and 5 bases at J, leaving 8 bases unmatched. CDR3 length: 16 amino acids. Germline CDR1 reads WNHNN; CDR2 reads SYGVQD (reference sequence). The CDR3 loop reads CASSDPAGGRNNEQFF. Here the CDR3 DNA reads TGCGCCAGCAGTGACCCAGCGGGAGGTAGGAACAATGAGCAGTTCTTC.

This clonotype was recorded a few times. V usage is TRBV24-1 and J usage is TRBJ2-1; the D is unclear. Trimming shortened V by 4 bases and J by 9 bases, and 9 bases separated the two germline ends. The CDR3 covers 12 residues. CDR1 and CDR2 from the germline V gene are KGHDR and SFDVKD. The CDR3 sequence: CATSEAVGEQFF. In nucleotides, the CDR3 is TGTGCCACCAGTGAGGCCGTGGGTGAGCAGTTCTTC.

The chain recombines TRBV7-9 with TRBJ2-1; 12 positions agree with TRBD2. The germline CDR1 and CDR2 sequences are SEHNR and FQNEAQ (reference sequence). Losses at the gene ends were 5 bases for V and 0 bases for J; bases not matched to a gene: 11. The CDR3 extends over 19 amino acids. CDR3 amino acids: CASSPKPLLAGGSYNEQFF. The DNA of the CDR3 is TGTGCCAGCAGCCCCAAGCCCCTACTAGCGGGGGGCTCCTACAATGAGCAGTTCTTC.

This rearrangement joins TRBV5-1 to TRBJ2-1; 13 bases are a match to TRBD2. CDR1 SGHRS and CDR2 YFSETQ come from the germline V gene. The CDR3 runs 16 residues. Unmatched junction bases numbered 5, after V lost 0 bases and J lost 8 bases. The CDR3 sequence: CASSLGTSGRGHEQFF. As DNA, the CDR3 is TGCGCCAGCAGCTTGGGAACTAGCGGGAGGGGCCATGAGCAGTTCTTC.

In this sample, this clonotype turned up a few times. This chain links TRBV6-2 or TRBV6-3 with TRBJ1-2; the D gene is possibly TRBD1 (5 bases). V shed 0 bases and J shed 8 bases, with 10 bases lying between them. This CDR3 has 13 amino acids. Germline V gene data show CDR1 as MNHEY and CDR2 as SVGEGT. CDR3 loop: CASSYSPGTGYTF. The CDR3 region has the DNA TGTGCCAGCAGTTACTCCCCAGGGACCGGCTACACCTTC.

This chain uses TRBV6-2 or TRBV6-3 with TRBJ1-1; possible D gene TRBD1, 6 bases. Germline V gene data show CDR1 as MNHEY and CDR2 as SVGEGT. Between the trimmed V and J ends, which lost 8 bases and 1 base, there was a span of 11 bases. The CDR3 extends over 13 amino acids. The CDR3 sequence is CASVSGANTEAFF. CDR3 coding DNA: TGTGCCAGCGTTTCAGGGGCGAACACTGAAGCTTTCTTT.